This is a list of T cell receptor beta chains from one sample in a study of blood T cell repertoires in COVID-19. Profiling relied on immunoSEQ multiplex PCR, and the TCRdb table lists in-frame clones only, not all of them. The profile shows some 56,000 clones, around 70% of them singletons. Sequenced sample: peripheral blood. The receptors were gathered from a woman aged 50 to 65 with active or convalescent COVID-19. CDR3s include the opening cysteine and the closing phenylalanine or tryptophan. The order of the fields is D gene, J gene, clone size, V gene, CDR3 length, CDR3 DNA, CDR3 protein. The D gene is left open where the match is weak. Only some rows state a clone size, as once, few, many or a class for expanded clones.

TRBD1 TRBJ2-1 few TRBV10-1 13 TGCGCCAGCAGCCCGGGACAGGCCCATGAGCAGTTCTTC CASSPGQAHEQFF
. TRBJ1-6 few TRBV9 15 TGTGCCAGCAGCGTAGACGCGGTGCAAAATTCACCCCTCCACTTT CASSVDAVQNSPLHF
. TRBJ1-5 . TRBV11-1 13 TGTGCCAGCAGCCCGTCCGCGGGTCAGCCCCAGCATTTT CASSPSAGQPQHF
. TRBJ2-1 . TRBV5-4 14 TGTGCCAGCAGCAATCGACAGGTAAACAATGAGCAGTTCTTC CASSNRQVNNEQFF
TRBD2 TRBJ2-1 . TRBV5-1 15 TGCGCCAGCAGCTTGATGGTAGCGGGAGCCAATGAGCAGTTCTTC CASSLMVAGANEQFF
. TRBJ2-1 . TRBV11-2 13 TGTGCCAGCAGCTTAGCGGTTGCGGCTGAGCAGTTCTTC CASSLAVAAEQFF
. TRBJ1-1 . TRBV5-1 16 TGCGCCAGCAGCTCGGATGTCGGGGAAAGAAGCACTGAAGCTTTCTTT CASSSDVGERSTEAFF
. TRBJ2-1 . TRBV30 11 TGTGCCTGGAACAGGAAAAATGAGCAGTTCTTC CAWNRKNEQFF
. TRBJ2-2 . TRBV6-4 15 TGTGCCAGCAGTGAGAGGGAAGACGACACCGGGGAGCTGTTTTTT CASSEREDDTGELFF
. TRBJ2-1 once TRBV19 15 TGTGCCAGCACCAAGCCCGGGGACTTAACCAATGAGCAGTTCTTC CASTKPGDLTNEQFF
. TRBJ1-4 few TRBV18 15 TGTGCCAGCTCACCGCGGGGACGGGAAAATGAAAAACTGTTTTTT CASSPRGRENEKLFF
. TRBJ1-6 . TRBV11-2 15 TGTGCCAGCAGCTTAGTGATATCACTTAATTCACCCCTCCACTTT CASSLVISLNSPLHF
TRBD1 TRBJ1-2 few TRBV28 13 TGTGCCAGCAGTCCGGGACAGTCCTTCGGCTACACCTTC CASSPGQSFGYTF
. TRBJ1-2 few TRBV5-6 14 TGTGCCAGCAGCTTGGAGGGGGTTGATTATGGCTACACCTTC CASSLEGVDYGYTF
TRBD2 TRBJ2-7 . TRBV7-9 14 TGTGCCAGCAGCTTTGACGGGAGGCCGGGGGAGCAGTACTTC CASSFDGRPGEQYF
TRBD1 TRBJ1-1 . TRBV10-3 16 TGTGCCATCAGCCTACAGGGGGCCCGTGGGAACACTGAAGCTTTCTTT CAISLQGARGNTEAFF
TRBD1 TRBJ2-7 . TRBV7-8 15 TGTGCCAGCAGCCACCGAGGGACAGGGGGCTACGAGCAGTACTTC CASSHRGTGGYEQYF
. TRBJ1-1 . TRBV27 13 TGTGCCAGCAGTTTCAACAGCCAGACTGAAGCTTTCTTT CASSFNSQTEAFF
. TRBJ1-2 few TRBV5-5 15 TGTGCCAGCGCTTGGGGCAGGGCCAGGGACTATGGCTACACCTTC CASAWGRARDYGYTF
. TRBJ1-2 . TRBV7-9 14 TGTGCCAGCAGCCCCGATGGAGGCGACTATGGCTACACCTTC CASSPDGGDYGYTF
. TRBJ2-7 . TRBV19 17 TGTGCCAGTAGTATAGCCCTCGACACGACAGGTTCCTACGAGCAGTACTTC CASSIALDTTGSYEQYF
. TRBJ2-3 . TRBV2 14 TGTGCCAGCAGATTCTCAAGGGACATTCGGTCGCAGTATTTT CASRFSRDIRSQYF
. TRBJ2-5 . TRBV5-1 16 TGCGCCAGTTCCCAAGGCAGGGGCGGTTTCCAAGAGACCCAGTACTTC CASSQGRGGFQETQYF
TRBD2 TRBJ2-1 . TRBV24-1 18 TGTGCCACCAGTGACCCAATTGGGGGAGCGGGAGCCGACAATGAGCAGTTCTTC CATSDPIGGAGADNEQFF
TRBD1 TRBJ1-2 . TRBV5-1 16 TGCGCCAGCAGCTTGGCCTGGGACAGGGGAAACTATGGCTACACCTTC CASSLAWDRGNYGYTF
. TRBJ2-3 . TRBV15 13 TGTGCCACCAGCGCCCCGGCAGGGCATACGCAGTATTTT CATSAPAGHTQYF
. TRBJ1-3 . TRBV25-1 15 TGTGCCAGCAGTGAATACCGGGGGATAGGAAACACCATATATTTT CASSEYRGIGNTIYF
TRBD1 TRBJ1-4 . TRBV6-5 14 TGTGCCAGCAGGTCCCGGACAGGCTTAGAAAAACTGTTTTTT CASRSRTGLEKLFF
TRBD1 TRBJ1-6 few TRBV18 15 TGTGCCAGCTCAAGGGGACAGGGAAAGGGTTCACCCCTCCACTTT CASSRGQGKGSPLHF
TRBD2 TRBJ2-1 . TRBV7-2 15 TGTGCCAGCAGCCGGGACTACCGCTCCTACAATGAGCAGTTCTTC CASSRDYRSYNEQFF
. TRBJ1-1 . TRBV9 13 TGTGCCAGCAGCGTCGCGGAGGGGACTGAAGCTTTCTTT CASSVAEGTEAFF
. TRBJ1-2 . TRBV18 13 TGTGCCAGCTCGGGTGACAGTACCTATGGCTACACCTTC CASSGDSTYGYTF
TRBD1 TRBJ2-3 few TRBV5-1 15 TGCGCCAGCAGCTTTCGACAGGGACCGACAGATACGCAGTATTTT CASSFRQGPTDTQYF
. TRBJ2-2 . TRBV5-5 16 TGTGCCAGCAGCTTGGTTTGGGGGCGGAACACCGGGGAGCTGTTTTTT CASSLVWGRNTGELFF
TRBD1 TRBJ1-6 few TRBV3-1/TRBV3-2 16 TGTGCCAGCAGCCTCCGGACAGGGCAAGGCAATTCACCCCTCCACTTT CASSLRTGQGNSPLHF
TRBD2 TRBJ2-1 . TRBV6-5 14 TGTGCCAGCGCCCGGCTAGCGGCCTACAATGAGCAGTTCTTC CASARLAAYNEQFF
TRBD2 TRBJ2-2 . TRBV5-1 16 TGCGCCAGCAGTTCACGGCAACTAGCGGGAAACGGGGAGCTGTTTTTT CASSSRQLAGNGELFF
. TRBJ2-2 . TRBV28 16 TGTGCCAGCAGAAGAAAAAGGACAGCGAACACCGGGGAGCTGTTTTTT CASRRKRTANTGELFF
TRBD2 TRBJ2-5 . TRBV7-8 18 TGTGCCAGCAGCTTCCGACTAGCGTTTTCTGGTAACCAAGAGACCCAGTACTTC CASSFRLAFSGNQETQYF
TRBD1 TRBJ1-1 . TRBV4-1 15 TGCGCCAGCAGCCAGCGGGACAGGGAGAGGGCTGAAGCTTTCTTT CASSQRDRERAEAFF
. TRBJ2-7 once TRBV29-1 13 TGCAGCGTTGAGACCGCTGGGCACTACGAGCAGTACTTC CSVETAGHYEQYF
. TRBJ2-4 . TRBV21-1 17 TGTGCCAGCAGCCCCCGTCCGGACACCCTAGCCAAAAACATTCAGTACTTC CASSPRPDTLAKNIQYF